This entry lists 20 T cell receptor beta chains sequenced from one sample in a study of cytomegalovirus exposure and HLA in healthy donors. TCRdb's copy holds only in-frame clones and misses some; the assay was immunoSEQ multiplex PCR. The repertoire holds 50,000 to 65,000 clones, with 90% to 96% as singletons. The sequenced sample was PBMCs. These receptors came from a woman in her late teens or twenties in good health and CMV-seronegative.

CDR3 residues: CASSLQGQRTEAFF. DNA for the CDR3: TGTGCCAGCAGCTTACAGGGGCAGAGGACTGAAGCTTTCTTT. The chain links TRBV5-4 to TRBJ1-1; TRBD1 matches 7 bases. Trimming at V came to 2 bases and at J to 5 bases, leaving 6 bases not matched to a gene. The CDR3 contains 14 residues. Germline loops: CDR1 SGHNT, CDR2 YYREEE (reference sequence).

CDR3 amino acids: CATGPDRGSYEQYF. In DNA, the CDR3 is TGTGCCACCGGGCCGGACAGGGGGTCCTACGAGCAGTACTTC. V is TRBV19 and J is TRBJ2-7, with 10 bases aligning to TRBD1. The CDR3 is made up of 14 amino acids. The germline V gene has CDR1 LNHDA and CDR2 SQIVND (reference sequence). Unmatched junction bases numbered 7, after V lost 10 bases and J lost 1 base.

The gene calls are TRBV7-9 and TRBJ1-1; maybe TRBD1 (6 bases). The CDR3 extends over 11 amino acids. From germline, CDR1 is SEHNR and CDR2 FQNEAQ (reference sequence). V lost 3 bases to trimming and J lost 11 bases, with 10 bases between them. The CDR3 loop is CASSFGQGAFF. Here the CDR3 DNA reads TGTGCCAGCAGCTTTGGGCAGGGGGCTTTCTTT.

Only one count was recorded for this clone. V gene TRBV15 combines with J gene TRBJ1-1; unclear D gene. Germline loops: CDR1 LNHNV, CDR2 YYDKDF (reference sequence). V was trimmed by 5 bases and J by 1 base, leaving 8 bases between them. The CDR3 is 13 amino acids. For the CDR3, the DNA is TGTGCCACCAGCCCGGAGCCGAACACTGAAGCTTTCTTT. Translated: CATSPEPNTEAFF.

CDR3 nucleotide sequence: TGTGCCAGCAGCCAAGATGGGGGGACAGTTGAAAAACTGTTTTTT. This sequence encodes CASSQDGGTVEKLFF. The rearrangement uses TRBV4-2 and TRBJ1-4; 7 bases align to TRBD1. Germline CDR1 reads LGHNA; CDR2 reads YNFKEQ. The V gene end was trimmed by 0 bases and the J gene end by 7 bases; junction bases not matched to a gene: 5. The CDR3 has 15 residues.

The chain combines TRBV6-5 with TRBJ1-2; TRBD1 matches 7 bases. Germline V lookup: CDR1 MNHEY, CDR2 SVGAGI. The CDR3 consists of 13 residues. Germline trimming cut 6 bases from V and 8 bases from J; bases unmatched to any gene: 9. CDR3 DNA: TGTGCCAGCAGCCCCCGACAGGGTAACGGCTACACCTTC. Amino acids: CASSPRQGNGYTF.

The V gene is TRBV4-2, the J gene TRBJ1-2, with D perhaps matching TRBD1 (6 bases). The CDR3 is 16 amino acids. Trimming cost V 0 bases and J 10 bases, with 21 bases left between them. CDR1 and CDR2 from the germline V gene are LGHNA and YNFKEQ. The CDR3 bases are TGTGCCAGCAGCCAAGATTGGAAGGGGACAATCCCTCTCTACACCTTC. Its protein is CASSQDWKGTIPLYTF.

This chain links TRBV5-1 with TRBJ2-5, with D possibly being TRBD1 (6 bases). The germline gives CDR1 SGHRS, CDR2 YFSETQ. V was shortened by 5 bases and J by 5 bases, with 10 bases between the two germline ends. The CDR3 consists of 12 residues. The CDR3, as DNA: TGCGCCAGCAGACCCCAGGGGGAGACCCAGTACTTC. The encoded protein is CASRPQGETQYF.

The genes are TRBV19 and TRBJ1-2; D may be TRBD1 (6 bases). The CDR3 totals 14 residues. Trimming cost V 6 bases and J 1 base, with 12 bases left between them. The V gene's germline CDR1 is LNHDA and CDR2 SQIVND (reference sequence). The DNA for the CDR3 is TGTGCCAGTAGGTGGCAGGGGATTAACTATGGCTACACCTTC. Translation gives CASRWQGINYGYTF.

The gene calls are TRBV6-6 and TRBJ2-2, with 8 nucleotides matching TRBD1. Germline V gene data show CDR1 as MNHNY and CDR2 as SVGAGI (reference sequence). The CDR3 length is 15 residues. V lost 2 bases and J lost 6; bases outside the gene matches: 5. CDR3 sequence (DNA): TGTGCCAGCAGTTACCTAGGACAGGGCGCCGGGGAGCTGTTTTTT. Protein sequence: CASSYLGQGAGELFF.

The genes are TRBV14 and TRBJ1-3, with D maybe TRBD1 (5 bases). CDR3 size: 16 residues. V was cut by 4 bases and J by 0 bases, with 13 bases left in between. Germline values: CDR1 SGHDN, CDR2 FVKESK. DNA of the CDR3: TGTGCCAGCAGCCGCCCCGGGGGGGACTCTGGAAACACCATATATTTT. The encoded protein is CASSRPGGDSGNTIYF.

The chain carries TRBV5-4 and TRBJ2-3, with a tentative D call TRBD1 (6 bases). Germline lookup yields CDR1 SGHNT and CDR2 YYREEE (reference sequence). This CDR3 has 15 residues. Trimming pared 1 base from V and 6 bases from J, leaving 15 bases between. The CDR3 DNA reads as TGTGCCAGCAGCTTGTCGTTGGGGGCCGGGGATACGCAGTATTTT. Its protein product is CASSLSLGAGDTQYF.

This clone showed up just once. This chain connects TRBV28 to TRBJ2-6, with D possibly being TRBD1 (5 bases). The CDR3 is 18 residues long. CDR1 MDHEN and CDR2 SYDVKM come from the germline V gene. V was shortened by 5 bases and J by 0 bases, with 17 bases between the two germline ends. The CDR3 sequence is CASSPWGSSSSGANVLTF. DNA of the CDR3: TGTGCCAGCAGTCCGTGGGGCAGTTCAAGCTCTGGGGCCAACGTCCTGACTTTC.

The chain couples TRBV6-1 to TRBJ1-3; tentatively, D is TRBD1 (6 bases). In germline, CDR1 is MNHNS, CDR2 SASEGT. V was pared by 4 bases and J by 4 bases, with 11 bases between. The CDR3 runs 14 residues. CDR3 nucleotide sequence: TGTGCCAGCAGTGTGGGGGGGCAGGGAAACACCATATATTTT. Its protein is CASSVGGQGNTIYF.

The chain uses TRBV28 and TRBJ1-5; 7 bases align to TRBD1. CDR1 MDHEN and CDR2 SYDVKM come from the germline V gene. The CDR3 consists of 16 residues. V dropped 6 bases and J dropped 1; count of bases not matched to a gene: 9. CDR3 residues: CASSRPIQGSNQPQHF. The CDR3 DNA reads as TGTGCCAGCAGCCGCCCCATACAGGGGAGCAATCAGCCCCAGCATTTT.

This clone was seen once. This chain joins TRBV5-1 and TRBJ1-1; D is possibly TRBD1 (5 bases). The CDR3 runs to 13 residues. V lost 5 bases and J 1 base, leaving 9 bases between the germline ends. The germline CDR1 and CDR2 sequences are SGHRS and YFSETQ. CDR3: CASSYQGNTEAFF. CDR3 sequence (DNA): TGCGCCAGCAGTTACCAGGGGAACACTGAAGCTTTCTTT. The complete variable domain, with remaining parts taken from reference TRBV5-1 and TRBJ1-1, reads KAGVTQTPRYLIKTRGQQVTLSCSPISGHRSVSWYQQTPGQGLQFLFEYFSETQRNKGNFPGRFSGRQFSNSRSEMNVSTLELGDSALYLCASSYQGNTEAFFGQGTRLTVV.

The sample holds one count of this clone. The rearrangement uses TRBV28 and TRBJ2-2; TRBD1 agrees at 10 bases. The CDR3 extends over 20 amino acids. J lost 0 bases, V lost 0 bases, and 10 bases had no gene match. The germline gives CDR1 MDHEN, CDR2 SYDVKM. The CDR3 nucleotides read TGTGCCAGCAGTTTATGGGGCTACCGGGACAGGGGAGCGAACACCGGGGAGCTGTTTTTT. Amino acids: CASSLWGYRDRGANTGELFF.

The V gene is TRBV6-5, the J gene TRBJ1-4; 10 bases are a match to TRBD1. The CDR3 consists of 14 residues. J lost 6 bases, V lost 6 bases, and 4 bases had no gene match. Per the germline V gene, CDR1 is MNHEY and CDR2 is SVGAGI. CDR3 amino acids: CASRGQGSHEKLFF. The CDR3 DNA follows: TGTGCCAGCAGGGGACAGGGGTCCCATGAAAAACTGTTTTTT.

To note about this clone: The junction does not match germline at one end; this may be a read error. V usage is TRBV7-6 and J usage is TRBJ2-7; TRBD2 is a possible D gene (6 bases). This CDR3 has 13 amino acids. Germline-derived CDR1 and CDR2 are SGHVS and FNYEAQ. DNA for the CDR3: TGTGGCAGCAGCCCCGGAGGGGAGTACGAGCAGTACTTC. This sequence encodes CGSSPGGEYEQYF.

This sequence joins TRBV15 and TRBJ2-5, with a weak D call TRBD2 (7 bases). The CDR3 is made up of 16 amino acids. Trimming left V 0 bases short and J 4 bases short, with 15 bases between. Germline loops: CDR1 LNHNV, CDR2 YYDKDF (reference sequence). The CDR3 nucleotides read TGTGCCACCAGCAGAGATGTAGGGGGAGGGGGAGAGACCCAGTACTTC. It is translated as CATSRDVGGGGETQYF.